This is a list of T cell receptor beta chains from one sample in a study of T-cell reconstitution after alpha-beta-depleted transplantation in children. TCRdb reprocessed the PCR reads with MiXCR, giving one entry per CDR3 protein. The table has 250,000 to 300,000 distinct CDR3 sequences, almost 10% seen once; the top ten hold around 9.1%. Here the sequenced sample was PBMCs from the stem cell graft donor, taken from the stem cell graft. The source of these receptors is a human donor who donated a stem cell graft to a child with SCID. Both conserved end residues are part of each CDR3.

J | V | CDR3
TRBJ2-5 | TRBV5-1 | CASRPGPQGAETQYF
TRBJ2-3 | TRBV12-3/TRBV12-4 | CASRGTGAPTDTQYF
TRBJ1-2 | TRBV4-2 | CASSQDLRYTF
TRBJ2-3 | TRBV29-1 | CSAFSGGGTDTQYF
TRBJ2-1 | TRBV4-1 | CASSGSSSYNEQFF
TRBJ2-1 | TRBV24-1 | CATSGSVSNEQFF
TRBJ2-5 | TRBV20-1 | CSARVGEETQYF
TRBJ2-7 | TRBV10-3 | CAISERRAAGSYEQYF
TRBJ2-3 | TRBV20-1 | CSALTDTQYF
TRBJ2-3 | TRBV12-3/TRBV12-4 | CASSPDTDTQYF
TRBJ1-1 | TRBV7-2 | CASSIQGFNTEAFF